A single sample is the source of the 20 T cell receptor beta chains below, sequenced in a study of OX40 agonist ivuxolimab in advanced cancers. The table came from immunoSEQ multiplex PCR; TCRdb's copy has only in-frame clones and leaves some out. Of 35,000 to 45,000 clones in the sample, about 80% are singletons; the top ten hold roughly 19%. The sequenced sample was CD4+ or CD8+ T cells sorted from blood, obtained in a trial of the OX40 agonist ivuxolimab. These receptors were collected from an adult with an advanced solid tumor such as melanoma, head and neck, liver or kidney cancer.

This chain links TRBV4-3 with TRBJ2-3, with unresolved D. The V end was cut by 1 base, the J end by 6 bases, with 8 bases between. The CDR3 has 13 residues. Per germline, CDR1 LGHNA and CDR2 YSLEER. Here the CDR3 reads CASSQVLVDTQYF. The CDR3, as DNA: TGCGCCAGCAGCCAAGTTCTAGTCGATACGCAGTATTTT.

The rearrangement joins TRBV5-1 to TRBJ2-7, with a weak D call TRBD1 (7 bases). The V end lost 2 bases, the J end lost 6 bases, and 18 bases lay between the germline ends. This CDR3 is built from 15 residues. Per the germline V gene, CDR1 is SGHRS and CDR2 is YFSETQ. CDR3 in DNA: TGCGCCAGCAGCTTCTCAGGGGGGTCTAGGTCCGAGCAGTACTTC. Translated: CASSFSGGSRSEQYF.

The chain couples TRBV13 to TRBJ1-4; D ambiguous. The CDR3 is 13 residues long. Germline V gives CDR1 PRHDT, CDR2 FYEKMQ (reference sequence). The V and J ends lost 0 bases and 8 bases respectively, with 7 bases between them. The CDR3 here is CASSLGPTEKLFF. The CDR3 region has the DNA TGTGCCAGCAGCTTAGGACCGACCGAAAAACTGTTTTTT.

The rearrangement links TRBV7-8 to TRBJ2-7; 7 bases are shared with TRBD2. CDR3 length equals 14 residues. After removal of 5 bases from V and 3 bases from J, the junction contained 7 bases not matched to a gene. Looked up from germline, CDR1 is SGHVS and CDR2 is FQNEAQ. The CDR3 loop reads CASSTEGGFYEQYF. The DNA of the CDR3 is TGTGCCAGCAGCACCGAGGGAGGGTTCTACGAGCAGTACTTC.

J is TRBJ2-1 and V is TRBV4-1; TRBD2 aligns across 11 bases. The CDR3 sequence is 15 residues long. Unmatched junction bases numbered 1, after V lost 2 bases and J lost 4 bases. Per germline, CDR1 MGHRA and CDR2 YSYEKL. CDR3 nucleotide sequence: TGCGCCAGCAGCCAACTAGCGGGGGGTTACAATGAGCAGTTCTTC. Protein sequence: CASSQLAGGYNEQFF.

This chain joins TRBV14 and TRBJ1-1, with 7 positions matching TRBD1. The CDR3 sequence is 15 residues long. Trimming cost V 5 bases and J 4 bases; bases outside gene matches: 10. Germline V gene data show CDR1 as SGHDN and CDR2 as FVKESK. CDR3 nucleotide sequence: TGTGCCAGCAGCTCGAGACAGGGTTTAGTCACTGAAGCTTTCTTT. Translated, it gives CASSSRQGLVTEAFF.

The chain is built from TRBV27 and TRBJ1-6; no clear D gene. CDR3 size: 13 residues. V was cut by 2 bases and J by 7 bases, with 6 bases left in between. The germline V gene encodes CDR1 MNHEY and CDR2 SMNVEV (reference sequence). The CDR3 DNA is TGTGCCAGCAGTTTAGACCTAAATTCACCCCTCCACTTT. Its protein is CASSLDLNSPLHF.

CDR3 bases: TGTGCCAGCAGCTTAGCCCACAGAACTTCTAACTATGGCTACACCTTC. As protein: CASSLAHRTSNYGYTF. V gene TRBV5-8 combines with J gene TRBJ1-2, with D unresolved. Germline V lookup: CDR1 SGHTS, CDR2 YDEGEE. V was trimmed by 2 bases and J by 0 bases, leaving 14 bases between them. This CDR3 is 16 amino acids long.

V gene TRBV5-1 combines with J gene TRBJ2-3, with D possibly matching TRBD2 (7 bases). V was trimmed by 4 bases and J by 0 bases, leaving 12 bases between them. CDR3 length: 15 residues. CDR1 is SGHRS, CDR2 YFSETQ, per germline. CDR3 DNA: TGCGCCAGCAGCGGGGGCGGGAGAAGCACAGATACGCAGTATTTT. It specifies CASSGGGRSTDTQYF.

The DNA for the CDR3 is TGTGCCAGCAGGCTAGGGGGCGCTGTTTACTATGGCTACACCTTC. It is translated as CASRLGGAVYYGYTF. The chain combines TRBV27 with TRBJ1-2; 7 bases are shared with TRBD1. The CDR3 extends over 15 amino acids. With 6 bases clipped from V and 3 bases from J, the junction kept 10 bases outside the gene matches. From germline, CDR1 is MNHEY and CDR2 SMNVEV (reference sequence).

The CDR3, as DNA: TGTGCCAGCAGCTTACTGGGTGGCTACACCTTC. The encoded protein is CASSLLGGYTF. V and J are TRBV11-2 and TRBJ1-2; no clear D gene. Germline CDR1 SGHAT, CDR2 FQNNGV. Trimming left V 2 bases short and J 7 bases short, with 5 bases between. CDR3 length: 11 residues.

V is TRBV4-2 and J is TRBJ1-2; D is unclear. The CDR3 spans 14 residues. The V end was cut by 0 bases, the J end by 4 bases, with 9 bases between. Looked up from germline, CDR1 is LGHNA and CDR2 is YNFKEQ. The CDR3 nucleotides are TGTGCCAGCAGCCAAGATGTGGGTGGCTATGGCTACACCTTC. It codes for CASSQDVGGYGYTF.

The chain has TRBV4-2 and TRBJ2-1, with D possibly TRBD1 on 5 matching bases. CDR3 length: 16 residues. Germline loops: CDR1 LGHNA, CDR2 YNFKEQ. The V and J ends lost 0 bases and 4 bases respectively, with 13 bases between them. The CDR3 sequence: CASSQEGAVGYNEQFF. DNA for the CDR3: TGTGCCAGCAGCCAAGAAGGGGCGGTCGGTTACAATGAGCAGTTCTTC.

The gene calls are TRBV28 and TRBJ1-2; a weak D match, TRBD1 (5 bases). Deletions cut 9 bases from V and 5 bases from J, with 31 bases between. This CDR3 has 18 residues. The germline V gene encodes CDR1 MDHEN and CDR2 SYDVKM. Written as DNA, the CDR3 is TGTGCCAGTAGGGGCAGAACGCTAAGGGTTATCGGGGAGTATGGCTACACCTTC. It is translated as CASRGRTLRVIGEYGYTF.

The gene calls are TRBV2 and TRBJ2-1, with unresolved D. In germline, CDR1 is SNHLY, CDR2 FYNNEI. There are 12 residues in the CDR3. V lost 8 bases and J lost 6, with 11 bases in between. CDR3 nucleotide sequence: TGTGCCAGCGACCGAAAGGGCAATGAGCAGTTCTTC. Protein: CASDRKGNEQFF. Combining the CDR3 with reference TRBV2 and TRBJ2-1 gives the whole variable domain EPEVTQTPSHQVTQMGQEVILRCVPISNHLYFYWYRQILGQKVEFLVSFYNNEISEKSEIFDDQFSVERPDGSNFTLKIRSTKLEDSAMYFCASDRKGNEQFFGPGTRLTVL.

The sample holds a few counts of this clone. This rearrangement joins TRBV7-2 to TRBJ2-7, with a weak D call TRBD2 (6 bases). Per germline, CDR1 SGHTA and CDR2 FQGNSA. V lost 4 bases, J lost 1 base, and 20 bases lay in between. This CDR3 is built from 17 residues. DNA of the CDR3: TGTGCCAGCAGCTCATTTCCGGGACTTGGGTCGTCCTACGAGCAGTACTTC. Protein sequence: CASSSFPGLGSSYEQYF.

The rearrangement joins TRBV29-1 to TRBJ1-5; D not certain. CDR3 length equals 13 residues. V lost 4 bases and J lost 0, with 7 bases in between. Germline V lookup: CDR1 SQVTM, CDR2 ANQGSEA. The CDR3 DNA reads TGCAGCGTTGGTCTATATAGCAATCAGCCCCAGCATTTT. It translates to CSVGLYSNQPQHF.

The gene calls are TRBV27 and TRBJ1-5; D not resolved. Germline loops: CDR1 MNHEY, CDR2 SMNVEV (reference sequence). The CDR3 is 13 residues long. V was pared by 4 bases and J by 4 bases, with 8 bases between. The CDR3 nucleotides are TGTGCCAGCAGTTACACGGTAAATCAGCCCCAGCATTTT. Translating it yields CASSYTVNQPQHF.

The chain is built from TRBV6-5 and TRBJ2-5; 7 bases agree with TRBD2. Germline V gene lookup returns CDR1 MNHEY and CDR2 SVGAGI. The trim removed 0 bases at V and 3 bases at J, leaving 4 bases unmatched. This CDR3 has 15 residues. The CDR3 sequence: CASSYSGGLEETQYF. The CDR3 region has the DNA TGTGCCAGCAGTTACTCGGGGGGGTTGGAAGAGACCCAGTACTTC.

The chain couples TRBV28 to TRBJ1-2; the D gene is possibly TRBD1 (5 bases). Germline V gene lookup returns CDR1 MDHEN and CDR2 SYDVKM. CDR3 size: 15 residues. Deletions cut 1 base from V and 4 bases from J, with 13 bases between. Here the CDR3 reads CASSLSSGFVYGYTF. As DNA, the CDR3 is TGTGCCAGCAGTTTATCGTCAGGGTTTGTCTATGGCTACACCTTC.